This T cell receptor (beta chain) was documented in a study of blood T cell repertoires in COVID-19. A remark on this clone: Other DNA sequences of this sample code for an identical CDR3.

Sequencing was performed with immunoSEQ multiplex PCR; in TCRdb, only in-frame clones are kept and a portion is missing. The sample yields about 210,000 clones, roughly 82% seen once. The length of the CDR3 is 12 residues. V lost 2 bases to trimming and J lost 4 bases, with 6 bases between them. CDR1 and CDR2 from the germline V gene are GTSNPN and SVGIG (reference sequence). This TCR derives from a woman aged 40 to 50 with acute or convalescent COVID-19. The sequenced material came from peripheral blood. The chain links TRBV30 to TRBJ2-1; D gene unclear. The CDR3 DNA sequence: TGTGCCTGGAGTCCCCAGTACAATGAGCAGTTCTTC. The encoded protein is CAWSPQYNEQFF.